These 5 T cell receptor beta chains share one sample of origin, sequenced in a study of cytomegalovirus exposure and HLA in healthy donors. PCR employed 60 Vbeta and 13 Jbeta primers. Repertoires were generated with immunoSEQ multiplex PCR, while TCRdb's copy carries only in-frame clones and drops some. The top ten hold roughly an eighth of the sample, which has 55,000 to 75,000 clones, roughly 74% seen once. The material sequenced was PBMCs. These receptors were collected from a human donor in good health.

The CDR3 coding sequence is TGCGCCAGCAGTCTAAAACAGGGGTACGAGCAGTACTTC. It codes for CASSLKQGYEQYF. The chain carries TRBV4-1 and TRBJ2-7, with 7 bases fitting TRBD1. This CDR3 has 13 amino acids. The V gene's germline CDR1 is MGHRA and CDR2 YSYEKL. With V trimmed by 6 bases and J by 4 bases, 6 bases remained unmatched.

Only a few counts were recorded for this clone. The chain employs TRBV25-1 and TRBJ2-1; 9 nucleotides line up with TRBD1. The CDR3 runs 18 residues. The J segment lost 3 bases and the V segment lost 4 bases, leaving 13 bases of the junction unmatched. Germline CDR1 reads MGHDK; CDR2 reads SYGVNS. CDR3 amino acids: CASSGNRFWDRDYNEQFF. The CDR3 DNA is TGTGCCAGCAGTGGAAACCGATTCTGGGACAGGGACTACAATGAGCAGTTCTTC.

The chain employs TRBV18 and TRBJ2-2, with 7 nucleotides matching TRBD2. The CDR3 has 15 residues. V lost 1 base, J lost 4 bases, and 3 bases stayed unmatched. In germline, CDR1 is KGHSH, CDR2 LQKENI. In DNA, the CDR3 is TGTGCCAGCTCACCACAAGCGGGATCCACCGGGGAGCTGTTTTTT. Its translation: CASSPQAGSTGELFF.

The V gene is TRBV5-1, the J gene TRBJ1-1, with D maybe TRBD1 (5 bases). Germline V CDR1 and CDR2: SGHRS, YFSETQ. The CDR3 is made up of 14 amino acids. Trimming shortened V by 4 bases and J by 1 base, and 11 bases separated the two germline ends. CDR3 DNA: TGCGCCAGCAGCCCCGGGACTTCGAACACTGAAGCTTTCTTT. As protein: CASSPGTSNTEAFF.

As DNA, the CDR3 is TGTGCCAGCAGCCAGGACACCTATGGCTACACCTTC. Translated, it gives CASSQDTYGYTF. The gene calls are TRBV9 and TRBJ1-2, with D maybe TRBD1 (5 bases). The germline V gene encodes CDR1 SGDLS and CDR2 YYNGEE. This CDR3 has 12 residues. The V gene lost 4 bases and the J gene lost 4 bases, with 8 bases spanning the gap.